This TCR beta chain derives from a study of cytomegalovirus exposure and HLA in healthy donors. Primers included in the PCR were 60 Vbeta and 13 Jbeta primers. Clones were read by immunoSEQ multiplex PCR, and TCRdb kept only the in-frame ones, dropping some. Of 100,000 or so clones listed, about 68% are singletons. Study-wide results and caveats: Per published accounts, TCR beta sequences correctly predicted the HLA-A and HLA-B alleles of most subjects. In a later analysis, DRB1 alleles had the most associated TCRs; HLA-C alleles the fewest. A list of more than 150 TCR beta chains associated with cytomegalovirus was given.

The germline gives CDR1 SQVTM, CDR2 ANQGSEA. The CDR3 loop spans 13 amino acids. V was shortened by 2 bases and J by 6 bases, with 14 bases between the two germline ends. Points on this clone: Its antigen is still unknown.

Material for sequencing was PBMCs. The clonotype was recovered from a male donor in good health and CMV-seropositive. This chain links TRBV29-1 with TRBJ2-7, with D possibly matching TRBD2 (5 bases). Here the CDR3 DNA reads TGCAGCGTTGAACCTAGTCGAGGGCGCGAGCAGTACTTC. This gives the protein CSVEPSRGREQYF.